The clone carrying this T cell receptor (beta chain) was detected many times. Its target is unknown. Patients counted as stable if ophthalmopathy did not develop within 18 months. Fresh 10 ml peripheral blood yielded PBMCs. The sample belongs to a study of T cells in Graves' hyperthyroidism and ophthalmopathy. Amplification of TCR beta CDR3 regions used RNA as the template. The HTBI primer set was used in a first-round RT-PCR of the TCR CDR3. TCRdb fed the multiplex PCR reads into MiXCR, producing one record per CDR3 protein. The table records hundreds of thousands of distinct CDR3 sequences, 12% to 15% of them present only once. Findings of the study overall: Most clonotypes expanded in thyroid above 0.001 were likewise present in blood.

Germline V gene data show CDR1 as MNHEY and CDR2 as SMNVEV (reference sequence). This CDR3 has 16 amino acids. The TCR sequence derives from a young woman with Graves' hyperthyroidism. The J gene is TRBJ1-2, the V gene TRBV27; tentatively, D is TRBD1 (6 bases). Sequencing was done on a sample of blood. CDR3 bases: TGTGCACCGGGGGCGGGGGGGGCCCCTGAGAACTATGGCTACACCTTC. Its translation: CAPGAGGAPENYGYTF.